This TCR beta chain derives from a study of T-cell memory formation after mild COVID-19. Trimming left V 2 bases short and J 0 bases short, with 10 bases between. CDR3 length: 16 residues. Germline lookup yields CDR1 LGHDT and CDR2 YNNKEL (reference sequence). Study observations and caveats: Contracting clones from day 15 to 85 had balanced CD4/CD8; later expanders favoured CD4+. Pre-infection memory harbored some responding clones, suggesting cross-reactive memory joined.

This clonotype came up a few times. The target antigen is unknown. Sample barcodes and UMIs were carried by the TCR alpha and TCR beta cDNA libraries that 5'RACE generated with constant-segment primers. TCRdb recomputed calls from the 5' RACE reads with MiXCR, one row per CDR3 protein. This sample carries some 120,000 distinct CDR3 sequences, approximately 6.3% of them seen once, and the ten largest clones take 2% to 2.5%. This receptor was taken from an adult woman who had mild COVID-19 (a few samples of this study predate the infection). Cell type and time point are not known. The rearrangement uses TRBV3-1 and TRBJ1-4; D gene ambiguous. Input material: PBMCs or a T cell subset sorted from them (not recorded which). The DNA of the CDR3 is TGTGCCAGCAGCCAATGGCTTAAAGCAACTAATGAAAAACTGTTTTTT. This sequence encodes CASSQWLKATNEKLFF.